The 8 T cell receptor beta chains presented below share a single source sample, sequenced in a study of PD-L1 blockade in urothelial cancer. Assay: immunoSEQ multiplex PCR; the TCRdb copy retains only in-frame clones and omits some. The profile covers approximately 51,000 clones, with 75% to 90% appearing a single time and approximately 16% taken by the ten largest. This material consisted of PBMCs, taken around atezolizumab (anti-PD-L1) treatment. The receptor set was obtained from a man in his 60s with urothelial cancer.

The chain is built from TRBV5-1 and TRBJ2-3; 11 nucleotides match TRBD2. The trim removed 2 bases at V and 1 base at J, leaving 6 bases unmatched. From germline, CDR1 is SGHRS and CDR2 YFSETQ. This CDR3 has 17 residues. The CDR3 sequence is CASSFFVAGGRTDTQYF. CDR3 DNA sequence: TGCGCCAGCAGCTTCTTCGTAGCGGGAGGGCGCACAGATACGCAGTATTTT. Based on the CDR3 plus reference TRBV5-1 and TRBJ2-3, the full variable domain is KAGVTQTPRYLIKTRGQQVTLSCSPISGHRSVSWYQQTPGQGLQFLFEYFSETQRNKGNFPGRFSGRQFSNSRSEMNVSTLELGDSALYLCASSFFVAGGRTDTQYFGPGTRLTVL.

This clone was picked up a small number of times. The chain recombines TRBV13 with TRBJ1-6, with TRBD1 identical over 8 bases. Germline V gene lookup returns CDR1 PRHDT and CDR2 FYEKMQ (reference sequence). Trimming at V came to 4 bases and at J to 5 bases, leaving 4 bases not matched to a gene. The CDR3 is 15 residues long. The DNA of the CDR3 is TGTGCCAGCAGCTCTGGGACAGGCAATAATTCACCCCTCCACTTT. It encodes CASSSGTGNNSPLHF.

The chain links TRBV30 to TRBJ1-3; D remains ambiguous. In germline, CDR1 is GTSNPN, CDR2 SVGIG (reference sequence). The CDR3 sequence is 12 residues long. Trimming shortened V by 8 bases and J by 0 bases, and 8 bases separated the two germline ends. Written as DNA, the CDR3 is TGTGCCGGAGGGCTCTCTGGAAACACCATATATTTT. Residues: CAGGLSGNTIYF.

This chain links TRBV6-5 with TRBJ1-4, with 9 positions matching TRBD1. Germline loops: CDR1 MNHEY, CDR2 SVGAGI. This CDR3 spans 14 amino acids. The V segment lost 4 bases and the J segment 5 bases; nucleotides outside the gene matches: 2. CDR3 region: CASSWGQGNEKLFF. In nucleotides, the CDR3 is TGTGCCAGCAGTTGGGGACAGGGAAATGAAAAACTGTTTTTT.

This clone was found a few times. V usage is TRBV7-9 and J usage is TRBJ1-6, with 9 nucleotides matching TRBD1. Per germline, CDR1 SEHNR and CDR2 FQNEAQ (reference sequence). V trimming: 6 bases; J trimming: 6 bases; junction bases outside the gene matches: 6. The CDR3 consists of 15 residues. The DNA for the CDR3 is TGTGCCAGCAGGGACAGGGACAGGGCTAATTCACCCCTCCACTTT. Protein product: CASRDRDRANSPLHF.

V gene TRBV18 combines with J gene TRBJ2-7; TRBD1 agrees at 7 bases. V lost 0 bases, J lost 2 bases, and 1 base stayed unmatched. Germline V gene data show CDR1 as KGHSH and CDR2 as LQKENI. The CDR3 has 14 residues. Here the CDR3 reads CASSPPGQPYEQYF. The CDR3 DNA reads TGTGCCAGCTCACCACCGGGACAGCCCTACGAGCAGTACTTC.

V gene TRBV9 combines with J gene TRBJ2-4; 15 positions agree with TRBD2. The CDR3 runs 17 residues. V was pared by 0 bases and J by 6 bases, with 4 bases of the junction left unmatched. CDR1 and CDR2 from the germline V gene are SGDLS and YYNGEE. The CDR3 nucleotides read TGTGCCAGCAGCGTAGGGGGGGGACTAGCGGGAGGAAACATTCAGTACTTC. Its protein is CASSVGGGLAGGNIQYF.

The chain couples TRBV6-1 to TRBJ1-2; D uncertain. Germline CDR1 is MNHNS and CDR2 is SASEGT. CDR3 size: 12 residues. Trimming removed 4 bases from V and 4 bases from J, with 7 bases in between. The CDR3 is CASSARFYGYTF. DNA of the CDR3: TGTGCCAGCAGTGCCAGATTCTATGGCTACACCTTC.